Here is one T cell receptor (beta chain) with its context. Its antigen is not known. This sample was included in a study of cytomegalovirus exposure and HLA in healthy donors. Study-level results: HLA restriction was apparent for most CMV-associated TCR beta chains in a later analysis.

Amplification used 60 Vbeta primers and 13 Jbeta primers. Repertoires were generated with immunoSEQ multiplex PCR, while TCRdb's copy carries only in-frame clones and drops some. This sample carries approximately 150,000 clones, 75% to 90% of them seen once, and the ten largest clones take around 5%. The TCR originated in a man under 40 in good health and CMV-seronegative. The sample consisted of PBMCs.

CDR3 loop: CASSSTGAPSYEQYF. The CDR3 coding sequence is TGTGCCAGCAGTTCTACAGGGGCTCCCTCCTACGAGCAGTACTTC. The chain has TRBV7-9 and TRBJ2-7, with 7 bases fitting TRBD1. CDR1 is SEHNR and CDR2 is FQNEAQ in the germline V gene (reference sequence). This CDR3 spans 15 amino acids. With 6 bases clipped from V and 0 bases from J, the junction kept 8 bases outside the gene matches. Supplemented by reference TRBV7-9 and TRBJ2-7, the full variable domain reads DTGVSQNPRHKITKRGQNVTFRCDPISEHNRLYWYRQTLGQGPEFLTYFQNEAQLEKSRLLSDRFSAERPKGSFSTLEIQRTEQGDSAMYLCASSSTGAPSYEQYFGPGTRLTVT.